This T cell receptor beta chain appears in the sequencing data of a study of blood T cell repertoires in COVID-19 (TCRdb year 2020). About the study as a whole: Samples covering the acute and convalescent phases of COVID-19 were provided by collaborators in the United States, Italy and Spain. The prospective study material was composed of cDNA or gDNA derived from T cells, B-cell-depleted T cells, or PBMCs. The dataset comprised deeply sampled blood TCRbeta repertoires from subjects exposed to, actively infected with, or recovered from COVID-19. The repertoires were released in a freely available public database intended as a resource for research on the immune response to SARS-CoV-2. Samples came from the ongoing ImmuneRACE study (first 160 participants) plus 1,254 subjects from 6 global collaborators. Sample metadata almost always included a de-identified subject ID, COVID-19 status, age in years and sex. Where HLA class I and class II types were available, the types were taken from metadata supplied by the sample provider, not from assay-based typing.

With regard to this clone: No cognate antigen has been identified for it. The record has no base qualities; no much larger clone is one base away.

Collaborating institutions collected whole blood in K2EDTA tubes following their own protocols. For TCRbeta analysis, collaborators shipped samples in one of three forms: frozen whole blood, isolated PBMCs, or DNA extracted from either of those sample types. TCRbeta CDR3 regions were amplified from genomic DNA by means of the immunoSEQ Assay, a bias-controlled multiplex PCR. On the study's bioinformatics: The number of nucleated cells in each sample was estimated by amplification of reference gene primers within the assay. To quantify the absolute abundance of each unique TCRbeta CDR3 rearrangement, sequence reads were collapsed and filtered. Productive Simpson clonality was computed per sample as the square root of Simpson's diversity index over productive rearrangements. The clones in this table, taken by TCRdb from immuneACCESS, are in-frame only. Not every clone is retained; where verified, under half of the shortfall comes from an unresolved V gene, and the cause of the rest is unknown. Clonal size and the V and J genes are those of that table, whereas D and trimming came from the DNA. This sample has roughly 160,000 clones in its table, and roughly 93% of those were observed once. Of the sample, roughly 2.3% is held by the ten largest clones.

Germline trimming: 5 bases from V, 0 bases from J; junction bases outside gene matches: 12. CDR1 SQVTM and CDR2 ANQGSEA are derived from the germline V gene. The CDR3 contains 16 residues, cysteine and phenylalanine counted. Here the CDR3 DNA is all that survives: 48 bases in frame from base 1. Overall study outcomes, separate from this receptor: The quantity of clinical and demographic metadata differed by source and by participant and was supplied without curation.

The sequenced sample was peripheral blood. The receptor was isolated from a man aged 18 to 29 with acute or convalescent COVID-19. Recombination joined TRBV29-1 with TRBJ1-1; 7 bases in between match TRBD1. The CDR3 protein sequence reads: CSVSDRERGMNTEAFF. The sequence in DNA is TGCAGCGTTTCAGACAGGGAAAGAGGTATGAACACTGAAGCTTTCTTT.